Following are 27 T cell receptor beta chains from one sample sequenced in a study of technical replicates of blood from a handful of donors. The data were produced by immunoSEQ multiplex PCR, yet TCRdb's version contains in-frame clones alone and is incomplete. Here the sample spans approximately 80,000 clones, roughly 98% being singletons. Sequences were obtained from T cells isolated from PBMCs. These receptor sequences come from a human donor in good health.

The chain employs TRBV30 and TRBJ2-7, with D uncertain. Germline CDR1 reads GTSNPN; CDR2 reads SVGIG (reference sequence). With 3 bases removed from V and 2 bases from J, the gap between germline ends came to 11 bases. The CDR3 runs to 13 residues. CDR3 sequence reads: CAWSVTSAYEQYF. In DNA form, the CDR3 reads TGTGCCTGGAGCGTAACTTCGGCCTACGAGCAGTACTTC. Combining the CDR3 with reference TRBV30 and TRBJ2-7 gives the whole variable domain SQTIHQWPATLVQPVGSPLSLECTVEGTSNPNLYWYRQAAGRGLQLLFYSVGIGQISSEVPQNLSASRPQDRQFILSSKKLLLSDSGFYLCAWSVTSAYEQYFGPGTRLTVT.

The chain employs TRBV4-1 and TRBJ1-5; 11 bases line up with TRBD1. There are 21 residues in the CDR3. The V segment lost 2 bases and the J segment 4 bases; nucleotides outside the gene matches: 19. Germline V gives CDR1 MGHRA, CDR2 YSYEKL. The chain's CDR3 is CASSQIGLKEGGQGVNQPQHF. For the CDR3, the DNA is TGCGCCAGCAGCCAAATCGGACTTAAAGAAGGGGGACAGGGGGTAAATCAGCCCCAGCATTTT.

The rearrangement uses TRBV11-1 and TRBJ1-1; no clear D gene. The CDR3 is made up of 12 amino acids. Trimming removed 0 bases from V and 6 bases from J, with 5 bases in between. Looked up from germline, CDR1 is SGHAT and CDR2 is FQDESV (reference sequence). The chain's CDR3 is CASSLALAEAFF. CDR3 coding DNA: TGTGCCAGCAGCTTAGCTCTCGCTGAAGCTTTCTTT.

The rearrangement joins TRBV4-1 to TRBJ1-1; D is unresolved. Germline assignment: CDR1 MGHRA and CDR2 YSYEKL. V lost 1 base and J 0 bases, leaving 9 bases between the germline ends. The CDR3 runs to 15 residues. The CDR3 DNA reads TGCGCCAGCAGCCAAGGGCAGGTCCTGAACACTGAAGCTTTCTTT. As protein: CASSQGQVLNTEAFF.

The V gene is TRBV5-1, the J gene TRBJ2-7; 9 bases agree with TRBD2. The V and J ends lost 4 bases and 2 bases, in that order; junction bases with no gene match: 7. The CDR3 is 15 residues long. The germline gives CDR1 SGHRS, CDR2 YFSETQ. Written as DNA, the CDR3 is TGCGCCAGCAGCCAAGGCGGGGGGGCCACCTACGAGCAGTACTTC. It translates to CASSQGGGATYEQYF.

V and J are TRBV11-3 and TRBJ2-3, with a tentative D call TRBD1 (6 bases). The CDR3 covers 15 residues. Trimming removed 5 bases from V and 5 bases from J, with 17 bases in between. From germline, CDR1 is SGHNT and CDR2 YENEEA. For the CDR3, the DNA is TGTGCCAGCAGCCCTGGGGACAATCTCATAGATACGCAGTATTTT. As protein: CASSPGDNLIDTQYF.

The chain joins TRBV7-8 to TRBJ2-7, with 7 bases fitting TRBD1. Per the germline V gene, CDR1 is SGHVS and CDR2 is FQNEAQ. This CDR3 is built from 14 residues. Germline trimming cut 1 base from V and 4 bases from J; bases unmatched to any gene: 4. The CDR3 loop reads CASSLVQGNYEQYF. The CDR3, as DNA: TGTGCCAGCAGCTTAGTACAGGGGAATTACGAGCAGTACTTC.

This clone was picked up one time. The chain couples TRBV4-2 to TRBJ2-1; 16 bases are a match to TRBD2. The ends lost 0 bases at V and 8 bases at J; junction bases unmatched: 4. The CDR3 covers 17 residues. The germline gives CDR1 LGHNA, CDR2 YNFKEQ. CDR3 in DNA: TGTGCCAGCAGCCAAGAAGGGACTAGCGGGGGGGCTGATGAGCAGTTCTTC. It specifies CASSQEGTSGGADEQFF.

The CDR3 loop is CASSSQGQGNQPQHF. The CDR3 DNA reads TGTGCCAGCAGTTCCCAGGGACAAGGCAATCAGCCCCAGCATTTT. The chain carries TRBV27 and TRBJ1-5; D is perhaps TRBD1 (6 bases). V gave up 4 bases and J gave up 2 bases, with 12 bases separating them. CDR1 and CDR2 (germline): MNHEY, SMNVEV (reference sequence). This CDR3 spans 15 amino acids.

The chain has TRBV6-1 and TRBJ2-2; D is uncertain. CDR1 and CDR2 (germline): MNHNS, SASEGT. V was cut by 9 bases and J by 8 bases, with 16 bases left in between. The CDR3 extends over 13 amino acids. CDR3 region: CASLNLVSGELFF. The CDR3 DNA is TGTGCCAGTCTCAACTTGGTTTCGGGGGAGCTGTTTTTT.

The chain employs TRBV6-5 and TRBJ2-5; D is perhaps TRBD2 (6 bases). The V and J ends lost 5 bases and 7 bases respectively, with 17 bases between them. The CDR3 is 14 residues long. CDR1 MNHEY and CDR2 SVGAGI come from the germline V gene. Written as DNA, the CDR3 is TGTGCCAGCAGTCCGGATTGGGGGGTAGGGACCCAGTACTTC. Protein: CASSPDWGVGTQYF.

The rearrangement links TRBV13 to TRBJ2-2; weak D call: TRBD1 (5 bases). The CDR3 is 13 amino acids. In germline, CDR1 is PRHDT, CDR2 FYEKMQ (reference sequence). V was shortened by 10 bases and J by 4 bases, with 13 bases between the two germline ends. CDR3 coding DNA: TGTGCCATCGCCGCAGGGTTCACCGGGGAGCTGTTTTTT. It specifies CAIAAGFTGELFF. Variable domain in full (rest from reference TRBV13 and TRBJ2-2): AAGVIQSPRHLIKEKRETATLKCYPIPRHDTVYWYQQGPGQDPQFLISFYEKMQSDKGSIPDRFSAQQFSDYHSELNMSSLELGDSALYFCAIAAGFTGELFFGEGSRLTVL.

The chain is built from TRBV6-5 and TRBJ1-1; 9 bases match TRBD1. J was trimmed by 3 bases and V by 7 bases; bases with no gene match: 9. This CDR3 is built from 15 residues. The germline gives CDR1 MNHEY, CDR2 SVGAGI. The CDR3 DNA reads as TGTGCCAGCATAGCCGGGACAGGGTTAGACACTGAAGCTTTCTTT. It translates to CASIAGTGLDTEAFF.

The rearrangement joins TRBV5-4 to TRBJ2-3, with 9 bases that match TRBD2. This CDR3 spans 16 amino acids. The V segment lost 0 bases and the J segment 5 bases; nucleotides outside the gene matches: 7. Germline CDR1 SGHNT, CDR2 YYREEE (reference sequence). For the CDR3, the DNA is TGTGCCAGCAGCTTGGGGCGTAGCGGGGGCGGAGATACGCAGTATTTT. It specifies CASSLGRSGGGDTQYF.

The V and J genes are TRBV29-1 and TRBJ1-5; weak D call: TRBD1 (5 bases). CDR1 SQVTM and CDR2 ANQGSEA come from the germline V gene. V was pared by 4 bases and J by 6 bases, with 19 bases between. CDR3 length equals 15 residues. The CDR3 region has the DNA TGCAGCGTTGTAATTTCGGGGGGGGAGTCTCAGCCCCAGCATTTT. Encoded protein: CSVVISGGESQPQHF.

V and J are TRBV4-2 and TRBJ2-5; tentatively, D is TRBD2 (6 bases). The CDR3 extends over 17 amino acids. With 0 bases removed from V and 5 bases from J, the gap between germline ends came to 19 bases. Germline V gene sequence: CDR1 LGHNA, CDR2 YNFKEQ. The CDR3 sequence: CASSQEGLGLSRETQYF. CDR3 DNA sequence: TGTGCCAGCAGCCAAGAAGGGCTGGGACTGTCGAGGGAGACCCAGTACTTC.

The chain recombines TRBV5-5 with TRBJ1-5; 9 bases align to TRBD1. Germline CDR1 and CDR2: SGHKS and YYEKEE (reference sequence). With V trimmed by 4 bases and J by 6 bases, 11 bases remained unmatched. CDR3 length: 16 residues. This CDR3 is CASSPIPTGGGQPQHF. CDR3 sequence (DNA): TGTGCCAGCAGCCCAATCCCTACAGGGGGCGGTCAGCCCCAGCATTTT.

J is TRBJ1-1 and V is TRBV13; possible D gene TRBD1, 6 bases. The V end lost 5 bases, the J end lost 7 bases, and 17 bases lay between the germline ends. Germline loops: CDR1 PRHDT, CDR2 FYEKMQ (reference sequence). The length of the CDR3 is 14 residues. The CDR3, as DNA: TGTGCCAGCAGCGCCCGACAGGCCCCTGGTGAAGCTTTCTTT. Its protein product is CASSARQAPGEAFF.

A remark on this clone: An end of the junction does not agree with germline; a read error may underlie this. The chain employs TRBV2 and TRBJ2-1, with TRBD2 matching 10 bases. Germline lookup yields CDR1 SNHLY and CDR2 FYNNEI. The CDR3 totals 15 residues. CDR3 loop: CASREGLAVHNEQFF. DNA for the CDR3: TGTGCCAGCAGGGAAGGACTAGCGGTCCACAATGAGCAGTTCTTC. The whole variable domain, filled in from reference TRBV2 and TRBJ2-1, reads EPEVTQTPSHQVTQMGQEVILRCVPISNHLYFYWYRQILGQKVEFLVSFYNNEISEKSEIFDDQFSVERPDGSNFTLKIRSTKLEDSAMYFCASREGLAVHNEQFFGPGTRLTVL.

The CDR3 region is CASRFFPQGARDGYTF. The CDR3 DNA reads as TGTGCCAGCAGATTTTTCCCACAGGGGGCAAGGGATGGCTACACCTTC. The V and J genes are TRBV5-6 and TRBJ1-2; 9 bases agree with TRBD1. This CDR3 spans 16 amino acids. Looked up from germline, CDR1 is SGHDT and CDR2 is YYEEEE. J was trimmed by 6 bases and V by 5 bases; bases with no gene match: 14.

This chain joins TRBV5-1 and TRBJ2-1, with 9 positions matching TRBD2. CDR3 length equals 16 residues. With 4 bases clipped from V and 2 bases from J, the junction kept 7 bases outside the gene matches. Germline V lookup: CDR1 SGHRS, CDR2 YFSETQ. DNA for the CDR3: TGCGCCAGCAGCGGAGCGGGGGGCCTTGCCTACAATGAGCAGTTCTTC. As protein: CASSGAGGLAYNEQFF.

The chain employs TRBV27 and TRBJ2-7, with D perhaps TRBD1 (6 bases). V was cut by 2 bases and J by 3 bases, with 11 bases left in between. The CDR3 runs to 14 residues. Germline CDR1 is MNHEY and CDR2 is SMNVEV (reference sequence). CDR3 protein: CASSLDRMVYEQYF. The CDR3 coding sequence is TGTGCCAGCAGTTTAGACAGGATGGTCTACGAGCAGTACTTC.

V usage is TRBV4-1 and J usage is TRBJ1-1; D unclear. CDR1 is MGHRA, CDR2 YSYEKL, per germline. Deletions cut 0 bases from V and 5 bases from J, with 10 bases between. This CDR3 is built from 14 residues. CDR3 residues: CASSQERVGTEAFF. Written as DNA, the CDR3 is TGCGCCAGCAGCCAAGAACGGGTTGGTACTGAAGCTTTCTTT.

This clone was detected once. This sequence joins TRBV5-1 and TRBJ2-1, with D unclear. The V end was cut by 6 bases, the J end by 0 bases, with 10 bases between. Germline V gives CDR1 SGHRS, CDR2 YFSETQ. The CDR3 runs 14 residues. The CDR3 spells CASTVSSSYNEQFF. The CDR3 region has the DNA TGCGCCAGCACAGTCTCTAGCTCCTACAATGAGCAGTTCTTC.

Only one count was recorded for this clone. V gene TRBV28 combines with J gene TRBJ2-5; D ambiguous. V was pared by 7 bases and J by 4 bases, with 16 bases between. Germline V lookup: CDR1 MDHEN, CDR2 SYDVKM. This CDR3 spans 14 amino acids. The CDR3: CASTLRQLRETQYF. The CDR3, as DNA: TGTGCCAGCACCCTGAGGCAGCTTAGAGAGACCCAGTACTTC.

For this clone: One junction end disagrees with the germline gene, perhaps due to a read error. J is TRBJ2-5 and V is TRBV27; D perhaps matches TRBD2 (5 bases). CDR3 length: 12 amino acids. CDR1 is MNHEY, CDR2 SMNVEV, per germline (reference sequence). CDR3 coding DNA: TGTGCCAGCAGTGTATCAGGAGGGACCCAGTACTTC. This translates into CASSVSGGTQYF.

The DNA of the CDR3 is TGTGCCAGCAGACTTGCGGGACAGATAAACTATGGCTACACCTTC. Protein product: CASRLAGQINYGYTF. The J gene is TRBJ1-2, the V gene TRBV6-5; TRBD1 matches at 7 bases. Germline values: CDR1 MNHEY, CDR2 SVGAGI. The CDR3 is made up of 15 amino acids. Germline trimming cut 6 bases from V and 2 bases from J; bases unmatched to any gene: 9.